What follows are 32 T cell receptor beta chains derived from one specimen sequenced in a study of shared clonotypes between healthy human individuals. This table comes from immunoSEQ multiplex PCR, and its TCRdb copy is limited to in-frame clones, with some not included. In the table there are 2.3 million or so clones, over 85% of which are singletons. Sequenced material: naive CD4+ T cells from PBMCs. Subset indicated: CD45RA+ positively selected. The origin of the receptors is a man younger than 35 in good health. Some clones in this sample may be carry-over from other donors' samples.

The J gene is TRBJ2-7, the V gene TRBV7-9; 7 positions agree with TRBD1. The V and J ends lost 5 bases and 3 bases, in that order; junction bases with no gene match: 10. This CDR3 region has 15 residues. CDR1 and CDR2 from the germline V gene are SEHNR and FQNEAQ (reference sequence). The CDR3 is CASSMKSGTVYEQYF. The CDR3 DNA sequence: TGTGCCAGCAGCATGAAATCCGGGACAGTCTACGAGCAGTACTTC.

This chain uses TRBV2 with TRBJ2-7; 10 bases match TRBD1. J was trimmed by 0 bases and V by 6 bases; bases with no gene match: 2. CDR1 is SNHLY and CDR2 is FYNNEI in the germline V gene. This CDR3 has 14 residues. The CDR3 DNA reads TGTGCCAGCAGGGGACAGGGGTTCTCCTACGAGCAGTACTTC. Its protein is CASRGQGFSYEQYF.

The rearrangement links TRBV15 to TRBJ2-3; TRBD2 is a possible D gene (6 bases). Germline assignment: CDR1 LNHNV and CDR2 YYDKDF (reference sequence). CDR3 length: 14 amino acids. Trimming stripped 5 bases from V and 4 bases from J, with 13 bases between. As DNA, the CDR3 is TGTGCCACCAGCGGCGGGGTCGTGGCAGATACGCAGTATTTT. Protein: CATSGGVVADTQYF.

This clone was detected only once. This sample also contains other DNA sequences that code for the same CDR3. This chain joins TRBV18 and TRBJ1-5, with a tentative D call TRBD1 (5 bases). Per the germline V gene, CDR1 is KGHSH and CDR2 is LQKENI. V shed 6 bases and J shed 4 bases, with 7 bases lying between them. CDR3 size: 12 residues. The CDR3 region has the DNA TGTGCCAGCTCCCGGGGGAATCAGCCCCAGCATTTT. This encodes CASSRGNQPQHF.

The V gene is TRBV6-1, the J gene TRBJ2-7; D is uncertain. With 2 bases removed from V and 6 bases from J, the gap between germline ends came to 8 bases. Germline CDR1 and CDR2: MNHNS and SASEGT. The CDR3 runs to 12 residues. CDR3 coding DNA: TGTGCCAGCAGTGAAAGGGTCCGCGAGCAGTACTTC. It yields the protein CASSERVREQYF.

The gene calls are TRBV25-1 and TRBJ1-4; a weak D match, TRBD1 (5 bases). This CDR3 has 15 amino acids. V lost 5 bases, J lost 8 bases, and 18 bases lay in between. Per germline, CDR1 MGHDK and CDR2 SYGVNS. The CDR3: CASSKTGPTGEKLFF. The CDR3 DNA is TGTGCCAGCAGTAAGACGGGACCGACGGGAGAAAAACTGTTTTTT.

This chain uses TRBV4-1 with TRBJ2-7; D unresolved. Germline CDR1 MGHRA, CDR2 YSYEKL. The CDR3 totals 12 residues. V gave up 1 base and J gave up 6 bases, with 7 bases separating them. The CDR3 here is CASSQAASEQYF. In DNA form, the CDR3 reads TGCGCCAGCAGCCAAGCGGCGAGCGAGCAGTACTTC.

The J gene is TRBJ2-7, the V gene TRBV11-2, with TRBD1 matching over 8 bases. CDR1 SGHAT and CDR2 FQNNGV come from the germline V gene. J lost 3 bases, V lost 5 bases, and 15 bases had no gene match. CDR3 length equals 17 residues. The CDR3 is CASSTGTGLTWDYEQYF. The CDR3 bases are TGTGCCAGCAGCACCGGGACAGGACTCACGTGGGACTACGAGCAGTACTTC.

The table lists this clone with a count of one. The chain employs TRBV2 and TRBJ1-3, with D maybe TRBD1 (5 bases). The CDR3 has 13 residues. Trimming took 6 bases from V and 3 from J, leaving 9 bases between them. The germline gives CDR1 SNHLY, CDR2 FYNNEI. Here the CDR3 reads CASRGLYGNTIYF. The CDR3 DNA sequence: TGTGCCAGCAGGGGGCTTTATGGAAACACCATATATTTT.

The V call is TRBV7-2, the J call TRBJ2-4; a weak D match, TRBD2 (7 bases). CDR1 and CDR2 from the germline V gene are SGHTA and FQGNSA. This CDR3 comprises 16 residues. Trimming removed 5 bases from V and 7 bases from J, with 21 bases in between. The CDR3 loop reads CASSPTWGAGGNIQYF. As DNA, the CDR3 is TGTGCCAGCAGCCCCACCTGGGGGGCCGGGGGGAACATTCAGTACTTC.

The J gene is TRBJ2-5, the V gene TRBV7-2; D is unclear. Looked up from germline, CDR1 is SGHTA and CDR2 is FQGNSA. The CDR3 has 17 residues. Trimming removed 1 base at V and 4 bases at J, with 19 bases between. The CDR3 is CASSLGVSGPTGETQYF. CDR3 sequence (DNA): TGTGCCAGCAGCTTAGGAGTATCTGGGCCGACGGGAGAGACCCAGTACTTC.

V usage is TRBV4-1 and J usage is TRBJ2-1, with no clear D. The CDR3 runs to 16 residues. V shed 1 base and J shed 6 bases, with 16 bases lying between them. Germline CDR1 and CDR2: MGHRA and YSYEKL. In DNA, the CDR3 is TGCGCCAGCAGCCAAGTTGGCAGGCGGCCTGGCAATGAGCAGTTCTTC. It encodes CASSQVGRRPGNEQFF.

V gene TRBV28 combines with J gene TRBJ1-3; TRBD1 agrees at 8 bases. Germline V gene sequence: CDR1 MDHEN, CDR2 SYDVKM. With V trimmed by 2 bases and J by 3 bases, 9 bases remained unmatched. The CDR3 is 17 amino acids. CDR3 sequence (DNA): TGTGCCAGCAGTTTACCCAGGGGGCGTCAGGGTGGAAACACCATATATTTT. Amino acid sequence: CASSLPRGRQGGNTIYF.

The V call is TRBV18, the J call TRBJ2-7, with D tentatively TRBD2 (6 bases). The V end was cut by 2 bases, the J end by 0 bases, with 11 bases between. CDR3 length: 15 amino acids. CDR1 KGHSH and CDR2 LQKENI come from the germline V gene. CDR3 in amino acids: CASSPWRGNSYEQYF. CDR3 coding DNA: TGTGCCAGCTCACCATGGCGGGGCAACTCCTACGAGCAGTACTTC.

This sequence joins TRBV9 and TRBJ2-7, with TRBD2 matching 9 bases. CDR3 size: 16 residues. CDR1 and CDR2 from the germline V gene are SGDLS and YYNGEE. Trimming took 3 bases from V and 0 from J; bases not matched to a gene: 7. The CDR3: CASSASPTSGSYEQYF. CDR3 nucleotide sequence: TGTGCCAGCAGCGCCAGCCCGACTAGCGGCTCCTACGAGCAGTACTTC. The full variable domain, with the rest looked up from reference TRBV9 and TRBJ2-7, is DSGVTQTPKHLITATGQRVTLRCSPRSGDLSVYWYQQSLDQGLQFLIQYYNGEERAKGNILERFSAQQFPDLHSELNLSSLELGDSALYFCASSASPTSGSYEQYFGPGTRLTVT.

To note about this clone: This CDR3 is also generated by other DNA sequences in the sample. The chain links TRBV5-1 to TRBJ2-7, with TRBD1 matching 7 bases. With V trimmed by 0 bases and J by 7 bases, 10 bases remained unmatched. Looked up from germline, CDR1 is SGHRS and CDR2 is YFSETQ. The CDR3 contains 15 residues. CDR3 nucleotide sequence: TGCGCCAGCAGCTTGGGGGACAGAGGGCTATATGAGCAGTACTTC. Its protein is CASSLGDRGLYEQYF.

A few counts support this clone. This sequence joins TRBV2 and TRBJ1-5; 8 bases match TRBD1. Germline V CDR1 and CDR2: SNHLY, FYNNEI. The length of the CDR3 is 14 residues. V dropped 8 bases and J dropped 4; count of bases not matched to a gene: 7. The chain's CDR3 is CASPPGGYNQPQHF. Here the CDR3 DNA reads TGTGCCAGCCCACCAGGGGGCTATAATCAGCCCCAGCATTTT.

The chain is built from TRBV14 and TRBJ2-7; D perhaps matches TRBD2 (5 bases). V was clipped by 0 bases and J by 3 bases, with 12 bases between them. Germline V gene lookup returns CDR1 SGHDN and CDR2 FVKESK. This CDR3 region has 15 residues. The CDR3 protein is CASSQDLERRYEQYF. CDR3 nucleotides: TGTGCCAGCAGCCAAGATCTCGAGCGGCGCTACGAGCAGTACTTC.

Comment on this clone: Different DNA sequences within this sample yield the same CDR3. The chain is built from TRBV28 and TRBJ1-1, with D unclear. The CDR3 runs 12 residues. The V gene lost 3 bases and the J gene lost 7 bases, with 9 bases spanning the gap. Germline V CDR1 and CDR2: MDHEN, SYDVKM. CDR3 sequence reads: CASSLGGSEAFF. In DNA, the CDR3 is TGTGCCAGCAGTTTGGGTGGTAGTGAAGCTTTCTTT.

The V and J genes are TRBV7-8 and TRBJ1-3; D is perhaps TRBD1 (5 bases). In germline, CDR1 is SGHVS, CDR2 FQNEAQ. The V end was cut by 2 bases, the J end by 4 bases, with 15 bases between. This CDR3 region has 16 residues. CDR3 residues: CASSLFSQGSGNTIYF. The CDR3 region has the DNA TGTGCCAGCAGCTTATTTTCGCAGGGATCCGGAAACACCATATATTTT.

The V gene is TRBV5-1, the J gene TRBJ2-1, with a weak D call TRBD2 (6 bases). Germline V lookup: CDR1 SGHRS, CDR2 YFSETQ. CDR3 length: 20 amino acids. V was clipped by 4 bases and J by 4 bases, with 30 bases between them. This chain's CDR3 is CASSPRPPREWEDNYNEQFF. The CDR3 DNA follows: TGCGCCAGCAGCCCACGTCCCCCGCGCGAGTGGGAGGATAATTACAATGAGCAGTTCTTC.

The rearrangement uses TRBV5-1 and TRBJ2-1, with D possibly TRBD2 on 6 matching bases. V was clipped by 2 bases and J by 4 bases, with 13 bases between them. This CDR3 has 15 residues. Germline CDR1 is SGHRS and CDR2 is YFSETQ. DNA for the CDR3: TGCGCCAGCAGCTTCGACGGGAGCGGTTACAATGAGCAGTTCTTC. As protein: CASSFDGSGYNEQFF.

The chain has TRBV21-1 and TRBJ2-7; the table calls TRBD1, which could not be checked here. TRBV21-1 is a pseudogene locus. CDR3 length: 14 residues. The CDR3 nucleotides read TGTGCCAGCGTCCAGGCCAACTGGGCCTACGAGCAGTACTTC. Encoded protein: CASVQANWAYEQYF.

The chain has TRBV27 and TRBJ2-7; 8 nucleotides match TRBD2. This CDR3 is 19 amino acids long. Germline CDR1 and CDR2: MNHEY and SMNVEV (reference sequence). The V gene end was trimmed by 0 bases and the J gene end by 4 bases; junction bases not matched to a gene: 17. The CDR3 sequence: CASSLSVGRGSGISYEQYF. Here the CDR3 DNA reads TGTGCCAGCAGTTTATCGGTGGGTAGAGGTAGCGGGATATCTTACGAGCAGTACTTC.

The V gene is TRBV7-8, the J gene TRBJ1-3; D possibly corresponds to TRBD1 (6 bases). Germline V gene lookup returns CDR1 SGHVS and CDR2 FQNEAQ. CDR3 size: 15 residues. The V end was cut by 1 base, the J end by 7 bases, with 14 bases between. The CDR3: CASSLGARGLNTIYF. CDR3 nucleotide sequence: TGTGCCAGCAGCTTAGGAGCCAGGGGACTCAACACCATATATTTT.

The chain carries TRBV5-1 and TRBJ2-3; a weak D match, TRBD1 (6 bases). The CDR3 covers 16 residues. Trimming stripped 3 bases from V and 1 base from J, with 15 bases between. CDR1 and CDR2 (germline): SGHRS, YFSETQ. The CDR3 spells CASSSGPKGGTDTQYF. As DNA, the CDR3 is TGCGCCAGCAGCTCCGGCCCGAAGGGGGGCACAGATACGCAGTATTTT.

The rearrangement joins TRBV15 to TRBJ2-3; D ambiguous. The germline gives CDR1 LNHNV, CDR2 YYDKDF (reference sequence). The CDR3 totals 15 residues. With 2 bases removed from V and 7 bases from J, the gap between germline ends came to 16 bases. CDR3 DNA sequence: TGTGCCACCAGCAGAAGGAATTTAGGGTTACATACGCAGTATTTT. This encodes CATSRRNLGLHTQYF.

The chain joins TRBV7-3 to TRBJ1-1, with D uncertain. V dropped 5 bases and J dropped 1 base, with 14 bases sitting between them. The germline V gene encodes CDR1 SGHTA and CDR2 FQGTGA. This CDR3 is built from 15 residues. In nucleotides, the CDR3 is TGTGCCAGCAGCCTTTCGCGGCCCTCGAACACTGAAGCTTTCTTT. Its protein is CASSLSRPSNTEAFF.

V and J are TRBV5-1 and TRBJ2-3, with TRBD2 matching over 7 bases. This CDR3 region has 15 residues. Germline V gene data show CDR1 as SGHRS and CDR2 as YFSETQ. Germline trimming cut 3 bases from V and 2 bases from J; bases unmatched to any gene: 6. In DNA form, the CDR3 reads TGCGCCAGCAGCTCACTAGCGATTGCCACAGATACGCAGTATTTT. Amino acid sequence: CASSSLAIATDTQYF.

CDR3 bases: TGCGCCAGCAGCCCCAGACAGGGACCCTATGGCTACACCTTC. Translation: CASSPRQGPYGYTF. This chain links TRBV4-3 with TRBJ1-2; 7 bases are shared with TRBD1. The V segment lost 4 bases and the J segment 4 bases; nucleotides outside the gene matches: 6. The CDR3 loop spans 14 amino acids. Germline CDR1 LGHNA, CDR2 YSLEER.

This chain joins TRBV5-6 and TRBJ2-1; 7 positions agree with TRBD2. Per germline, CDR1 SGHDT and CDR2 YYEEEE. The CDR3 sequence is 16 residues long. With V trimmed by 4 bases and J by 0 bases, 7 bases remained unmatched. This CDR3 reads CASSPGGGLSYNEQFF. In DNA form, the CDR3 reads TGTGCCAGCAGCCCGGGCGGGGGACTCTCCTACAATGAGCAGTTCTTC.

The rearrangement links TRBV5-1 to TRBJ2-1; TRBD2 aligns across 7 bases. With V trimmed by 2 bases and J by 10 bases, 12 bases remained unmatched. The CDR3 loop spans 15 amino acids. Germline V gene lookup returns CDR1 SGHRS and CDR2 YFSETQ. The CDR3 region is CASSFRASGQTEQFF. The CDR3 bases are TGCGCCAGCAGCTTTCGGGCTAGCGGCCAAACAGAGCAGTTCTTC.